The clone carrying this T cell receptor (beta chain) was counted between two and nine times. What it binds is unknown. Using its own MiXCR run on the reads, TCRdb lists one record per CDR3 protein. The sample carries under 850,000 distinct CDR3 sequences, roughly 36% recorded once. J gave up 10 bases and V 0 bases, and 11 bases lay outside the gene matches. Germline CDR1 and CDR2: SGHAT and FQNNGV. CDR3 length equals 16 residues. These data are taken from a study of T cell repertoires in cytomegalovirus infection. General observations from the study: Pooled public TCR beta family frequency picked out CMV carriers with the relevant HLA.

This TCR was recovered from a human donor in good health (CMV status not recorded). Some clones in this sample may be carry-over from other donors' samples. Sequencing was carried out using PBMCs. The chain employs TRBV11-2 and TRBJ1-4; 7 bases match TRBD1. The CDR3 nucleotides read TGTGCCAGCAGCTTAGACCCCGACAGGGTTGGGGGAAAACTGTTTTTT. Its translation: CASSLDPDRVGGKLFF.